This T cell receptor beta chain originates from a study of shared clonotypes between healthy human individuals (TCRdb year 2020). About the full investigation: The cohort included three men and a couple of women between 18 and 49 years of age. For each donor, CD4 naive and CD4 memory were each run on three plates, CD8 naive on two plates, and CD8 memory on one plate. To estimate repertoire size and how much clonotype sharing occurs between individuals, the study deeply sequenced the blood TCR repertoires of five healthy adults. Libraries were prepared and TCR repertoires were sequenced by different laboratories using diverse techniques, in order to increase sequencing depth and limit assay-specific biases. Between about 0.85 and 10 billion PBMCs per donor were obtained by leukapheresis. General conclusions and limits of the study: Naive subsets generally had larger estimated clonotype richness than memory subsets did. Based on pairwise subsampling, the degree of clonotype sharing among donors was expected to be affected by sequencing depth. The genetic and exposure-history diversity represented was limited by the small number of donors. Higher generation probabilities were observed for clonotypes shared by all four sorted-subset donors than for non-shared clonotypes. When several donors were compared, the shared fraction of clonotypes was around 5% for naive CD4, 3% to 4% for naive CD8, 2.3% for memory CD4, and about 0.36% for memory CD8. Incomplete sequencing was indicated by rarefaction of sorted-subset datasets, despite the large sequencing depth. Sampling was restricted to blood, and TCR repertoires in tissue are likely to differ from TCR repertoires in blood.

Using the deep immunoSEQ assay, multiplex PCR amplified TCR CDR3 regions from genomic DNA. Extracted genomic DNA from each cell subset was spread evenly across all wells of several immunoSEQ 96-well plates, with each plate serving as a replicate. For sorted subsets, roughly 200 ng of genomic DNA, equivalent to roughly 33,000 T cell genomes, went into each replicate PCR. Purified libraries were quantified with a Qubit 3.0 fluorometer, sized on a Bioanalyzer 2100, and re-quantified with the KAPA Library Quantification kit. Every immunoSEQ 96-well plate was sequenced on a dedicated single-read 150-cycle Illumina NextSeq 550 flow cell. Per the original workflow: Because the immunoSEQ output held only junctional sequences and lacked quality scores, the filtering could not match the filtering applied to full-length reads. Sequences were annotated with PyIR, a Python wrapper for IgBLAST v1.9, using IMGT germline references to assign V/J genes and CDR3. Reads with weak V/J assignments (E-value above 1e-6), missing CDR3, stop codons, out-of-frame junctions, or ambiguous translated residues were removed. V3J clonotypes were defined as sequences sharing an identical inferred V gene, J gene, and CDR3 amino acid sequence. Percentage overlap between repertoires was calculated by dividing the number of shared unique clonotypes by the size of the smaller repertoire. Three approaches were used to assess repertoire richness: RTK rarefaction, the Chao1 estimator, and Recon v2.1 estimates of unobserved clonotypes. Generation probabilities were computed with OLGA for all TCRbeta clonotypes obtained by the gDNA method from several donors. In its TCRdb copy, this immuneACCESS table keeps in-frame sequences only and misses some clones. Where compared with another copy, unresolved V genes explain less than half of these, and the others have no known cause. V and J calls and clone size are given by that table; D and trimming were obtained from the DNA. The sample contains about 1,800,000 clones, less than 95% of them found a single time. The ten largest clones take up more than 0.95% of the sample.

Note on this clone: Its antigen target is currently unknown. No per-base quality is available; no much larger clone lies one base away.

CD8 naive samples were CD45RO-negative cells positively selected for CCR7, giving a CD45RA+CCR7+ population that excluded TemRA cells. Healthy HIV-negative adults with no recently reported acute infections or vaccinations were included as donors. Every donor was a Caucasian adult living in Nashville, Tennessee, USA. Blood was obtained by leukapheresis, after which PBMCs were separated by Ficoll-Histopaque density gradient centrifugation and cryopreserved in liquid nitrogen vapor phase. Analytical flow cytometry was used to check the purity and quantity of each magnetically sorted T cell population. Each sorted fraction had its genomic DNA isolated and then quantified by UV absorbance on a Nanodrop 2000c. The clonotype originates from a man aged 18 to 35 in good health. The sequencing sample was made of naive CD8+ T cells sorted from blood. The cell subset or site tag for this specimen amounts to: CD45RA+CCR7+.

The DNA sequence is TGTGCCAGCAGGACGGGGTCCTACGAGCAGTACTTC. Translated, this gives CASRTGSYEQYF. The sequence links TRBV28 to TRBJ2-7; TRBD2 could be the D gene, as 5 bases match. The germline V gene specifies MDHEN as CDR1 and SYDVKM as CDR2. At the junction V is shortened by 6 bases and J by 1 base, with 7 bases in between. There are 12 amino acids in the CDR3, from cysteine to phenylalanine inclusive. Only the CDR3 region is kept as DNA, spanning 36 bases read in frame from base 1.